The rows below give T cell receptor beta chains drawn from one sample of a study of T cells in Graves' hyperthyroidism and ophthalmopathy. TCRdb used MiXCR to reprocess the multiplex PCR reads, holding one entry per CDR3 protein. Of about 570,000 distinct CDR3 sequences listed, around 42% are singletons. The sequencing sample was made of peripheral blood or thyroid tissue (not recorded which). The receptors originated from an adult woman with Graves' disease, either hyperthyroidism or ophthalmopathy (not recorded which). The CDR3 runs from the conserved cysteine through the conserved F or W. A D gene is named only where the DNA matches it firmly. The size of a clone is reported for some rows only, either as once, few or many, or as a class for expanded clones.

D	J	size	V	DNA	CDR3
TRBD1	TRBJ1-1	.	TRBV2	TGTGCCAGCAGTCACATGAAAGAAGGCAGGGGGAGAACTGAAGCTTTCTTT	CASSHMKEGRGRTEAFF
.	TRBJ1-1	.	TRBV7-2	TGTGCCAGCAGCATCCCCGGGGGCACTGAAGCTTTCTTT	CASSIPGGTEAFF
TRBD1	TRBJ1-4	.	TRBV6-1	TGTGCCAGCAAATCGCGTCGACAGGGGGGTGAAAAACTGTTTTTT	CASKSRRQGGEKLFF
.	TRBJ1-1	.	TRBV29-1	TGCAGCGTTGCGAGCCCTTTGAACACTGAAGCTTTCTTT	CSVASPLNTEAFF
.	TRBJ2-2	.	TRBV6-1	TGTGCCAGCAGCGCGACTAGGGGGACCGGGGAGCTGTTTTTT	CASSATRGTGELFF
TRBD2	TRBJ2-3	.	TRBV7-2	TGTGCCAGCACCGCGGGAGGAGGGGATACGCAGTATTTT	CASTAGGGDTQYF
.	TRBJ2-7	many	TRBV7-9	TGTGCCCATGGGGATTTCTACGAGCAGTACTTC	CAHGDFYEQYF
.	TRBJ2-6	.	TRBV9	TGTGCCAGCTCGGGGGCGCCCGGCACCGGGGCCAACGTCCTGACTTTT	CASSGAPGTGANVLTF
.	TRBJ1-3	few	TRBV29-1	TGCAGCGTTAGGGACCCCACCTCTGGAAACACCATATATTTT	CSVRDPTSGNTIYF
TRBD1	TRBJ2-6	.	TRBV10-3	TGTGCCATTGGGGGACAGGGTAGGGGTTCCTCTGGGGCCAACGTCCTGACTTTC	CAIGGQGRGSSGANVLTF
.	TRBJ2-2	once	TRBV2	TGTGCCAGCAGGGGGGACGGGGCTATGCACGGGGAGCTGTTTTTT	CASRGDGAMHGELFF
.	TRBJ2-7	.	TRBV4-1	TGCGCCAGCAGCCAAGAAGAAGTGAGGGGTTACGAGCAGTGCTTC	CASSQEEVRGYEQCF
.	TRBJ2-7	few	TRBV7-2	TGTGCCAGCAGCTTAGGGGGCCACTGCGAGCAGTACTTC	CASSLGGHCEQYF
.	TRBJ2-3	.	TRBV7-3	TGTGCCAGCAACCACGGAGGGCCAGATACGCAGTATTTT	CASNHGGPDTQYF
.	TRBJ2-5	.	TRBV7-7	TGTGCTAGCGGACAACTCGCGGGGAAAGAGACCCAGTACTTC	CASGQLAGKETQYF
.	TRBJ1-1	many	TRBV20-1	TGCAGTGCCGTAAGGACTACCGACACTGAAGCTTTCTTT	CSAVRTTDTEAFF
.	TRBJ1-1	many	TRBV2	TGTGCCAGCAGTGCATACCTAGGAAGGGAAGCTTTCTTT	CASSAYLGREAFF
TRBD1	TRBJ2-7	many	TRBV10-2	TGCGCCAGCAGTGGAACGAGGACAGGGGGCTTATACGAGCAGTACTTC	CASSGTRTGGLYEQYF
.	TRBJ2-5	many	TRBV10-1	TGCGCCAGCAGTGAGTCGAATATCAGGGGTGAGACCCAGTACTTC	CASSESNIRGETQYF
.	TRBJ2-2	.	TRBV5-5	TGTGCCAGCAGCTGGGACTTAGCGAACACCGGGGAGCTGTTTTTT	CASSWDLANTGELFF
TRBD2	TRBJ2-7	many	TRBV20-1	TGCAGTGCTCTCGGGACTAGCGGGATTTACGAGCAGTACTTC	CSALGTSGIYEQYF
.	TRBJ2-2	many	TRBV7-8	TGTGCCAGCAGCACACCGCTTAGAGTCAACACCGGGGAGCTGTTTTTT	CASSTPLRVNTGELFF
TRBD2	TRBJ2-5	many	TRBV11-1	TGTGCCAGCAGCTTATCAAGCGGGGGACAAGAGACCCAGTACTTC	CASSLSSGGQETQYF
TRBD1	TRBJ2-7	.	TRBV9	TGTGCCAGCACCGGGGGACAGGGGGCTTACGAGCAGTACTTC	CASTGGQGAYEQYF
.	TRBJ1-1	.	TRBV15	TGTGCCACCAGGGTTGGATTCGGGAACACTGAAGCTTTCTTT	CATRVGFGNTEAFF
TRBD1	TRBJ2-6	.	TRBV6-5	TGTGCCAGCAATCAGGGGGCCTTCTCTGGGGCCAACGTCCTGACTTTC	CASNQGAFSGANVLTF
.	TRBJ1-6	many	TRBV30	TGTGCCTGGAAGATCTACCAGAATTCACCCCTCCACTTT	CAWKIYQNSPLHF
.	TRBJ1-2	.	TRBV7-9	TGCGCCAGCAGCCCCCGCCTTCGGTATGGCTACACCTTC	CASSPRLRYGYTF
TRBD1	TRBJ1-3	.	TRBV10-2	TGCGCCAGCAGTGAGGACAGGGGGGGCATATATTTT	CASSEDRGGIYF
TRBD1	TRBJ1-1	.	TRBV29-1	TGCAGCGTCAAGACAGGGGCCGAAGCTTTCTTT	CSVKTGAEAFF
.	TRBJ1-2	.	TRBV29-1	TGCAGCGTCAGGGACACCGAACCCTATGGCTACACCTTC	CSVRDTEPYGYTF
.	TRBJ1-1	few	TRBV5-4	TGCGCCAGCAGCACGGACAGCACTGAAGCTTTCTTT	CASSTDSTEAFF
TRBD1	TRBJ1-5	many	TRBV20-1	TGCAGTGCCCAAGGGACAGGGGGCGTCCAGCCCCAGCATTTT	CSAQGTGGVQPQHF
TRBD1	TRBJ1-1	few	TRBV5-1	TGCGCCAGCAGCCTGCGGGACAGGGAATCCGAAGCTTTCTTT	CASSLRDRESEAFF
.	TRBJ1-1	.	TRBV29-1	TGCAGCGTTTCAGGCATGAACACTGAAGCTTTCTTT	CSVSGMNTEAFF
.	TRBJ2-1	.	TRBV15	TGTGCCACCAAGGAGCCAGAACCGTACAATGAGCAGTTCTTC	CATKEPEPYNEQFF
.	TRBJ2-5	many	TRBV5-6	TGTGCCAGCAGCTTTGGATCCACCCAAGAGACCCAGTACTTC	CASSFGSTQETQYF
.	TRBJ2-2	few	TRBV10-3	TGTGCCATCAGTGCAACGGGCGGGAACACCGGGGAGCTGTTTTTT	CAISATGGNTGELFF
TRBD1	TRBJ2-7	.	TRBV7-2	TGTGCCAGCAGCAACCGACAGGGTGGGGGCTACGAGCAGTACTTC	CASSNRQGGGYEQYF
TRBD2	TRBJ2-2	.	TRBV5-1	TGCGCCAGCAGCCCGATTGCGGGAGACACCGGGGAGCTGTATTTT	CASSPIAGDTGELYF
.	TRBJ1-6	.	TRBV9	TGTGCCAGCAGCGCCGCCCGGAGTAATTCACCCCTCCACTTT	CASSAARSNSPLHF
.	TRBJ2-2	.	TRBV27	TGTGCCAGCAGTTTATCCAAATTCACCGGGGAGCTGTTTTTT	CASSLSKFTGELFF
TRBD1	TRBJ2-5	.	TRBV20-1	TGCAGTGACAGGGGGGCTCGGGAGACCCAGTACTTC	CSDRGARETQYF
TRBD2	TRBJ2-5	.	TRBV2	TGTGCCAGCCGGACTAGCGGGAGCGGTGAGACCCAGTACTTC	CASRTSGSGETQYF
.	TRBJ2-5	many	TRBV6-6	TGTGCCAGCAGCCGTATTGGAAAGACCCAGTACTTC	CASSRIGKTQYF
.	TRBJ1-3	.	TRBV5-1	TGCGTCAGCAGCGCCCGGTCGGGCTCCGGAAACACCATATATTTT	CVSSARSGSGNTIYF
TRBD1	TRBJ2-6	.	TRBV9	TGTGCCAGCAGCGTAGAGGGACAGGATAGCTCTGGGGCCAACGTCCTGACTTTC	CASSVEGQDSSGANVLTF
.	TRBJ2-7	.	TRBV12-3/TRBV12-4	TGTGCCAGCAGTTTGTTAGGGAGTCCCCGCTACGAGCAGTACTTC	CASSLLGSPRYEQYF
.	TRBJ2-7	few	TRBV5-4	TGTGCCAGCAGCTTGGATGGGCTAGGGGAGCAGTACTTC	CASSLDGLGEQYF
.	TRBJ2-7	.	TRBV7-6	TGTGCCAGCAGCTTGGGGGGCACAGGGTCCGAGCAGTACTTC	CASSLGGTGSEQYF
.	TRBJ1-5	.	TRBV7-9	TGTGCCAGCAGCCCAGGGAGGACGAGCAAGCCCCAGCATTTT	CASSPGRTSKPQHF
.	TRBJ1-4	.	TRBV7-2	TGTGCCAGCAGCTCAAGGATGGGGGCACGAGAAAAACTGTTTTTT	CASSSRMGAREKLFF
TRBD1	TRBJ1-3	.	TRBV11-2	TGTGCCAGCAGCTTGGGACAGGGTTATGACACCATATATTTT	CASSLGQGYDTIYF
.	TRBJ1-3	.	TRBV11-2	TGTGCCAGCAGGCTATTCGCAGGGGTCGGAAACGCCATATATTTT	CASRLFAGVGNAIYF
.	TRBJ2-5	.	TRBV10-3	TGTGCCATCAGGGACAAGCAAGAGACCCAGTACTTC	CAIRDKQETQYF
TRBD1	TRBJ2-6	.	TRBV20-1	TGCAGTGCTAGAGGACAGGGCCTCTCTGGGGCCAACGTCCTGACTTTC	CSARGQGLSGANVLTF
.	TRBJ2-7	.	TRBV7-2	TGTGCCAGCAGCTTAGCGGGAGATATGGAAGAGCAGTACTTC	CASSLAGDMEEQYF